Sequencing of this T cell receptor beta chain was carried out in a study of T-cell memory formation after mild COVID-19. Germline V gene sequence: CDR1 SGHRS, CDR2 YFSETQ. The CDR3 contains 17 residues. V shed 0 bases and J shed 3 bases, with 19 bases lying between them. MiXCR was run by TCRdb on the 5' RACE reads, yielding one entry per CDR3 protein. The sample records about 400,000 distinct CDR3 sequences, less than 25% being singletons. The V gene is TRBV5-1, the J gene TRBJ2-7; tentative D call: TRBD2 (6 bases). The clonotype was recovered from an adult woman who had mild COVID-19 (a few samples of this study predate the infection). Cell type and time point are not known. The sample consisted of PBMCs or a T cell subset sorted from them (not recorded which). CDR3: CASSLEVVGTWVYEQYF. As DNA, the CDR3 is TGCGCCAGCAGCTTGGAGGTTGTTGGGACTTGGGTCTACGAGCAGTACTTC.